The rows below give T cell receptor beta chains drawn from one sample of a study of blood T cell repertoires in COVID-19. Libraries were prepared by immunoSEQ multiplex PCR; TCRdb keeps only in-frame clonotypes and omits some of them. This repertoire shows roughly 120,000 clones, 75% to 90% found once; its top ten account for 7.5% to 10%. The sequenced sample was peripheral blood. These receptors all stem from a woman in her forties with acute or convalescent COVID-19. Both conserved end residues are part of each CDR3.

V | CDR3
TRBV28 | CASTPIGPTGSHGYTF
TRBV6-5 | CASSYGSSGNTIYF
TRBV19 | CASGDRGVSGELFF
TRBV12-3/TRBV12-4 | CASSHTGEGGYTF
TRBV30 | CAWSATGNEQFF
TRBV6-5 | CASKDSIYGYTF
TRBV19 | CASSSRGQSSYNEQFF
TRBV11-2 | CASSPPGQGLYGYTF
TRBV6-5 | CASSYSGGAGANVLTF
TRBV4-2 | CASSQDRGDTQYF
TRBV2 | CASSGTRIRSDTQYF
TRBV27 | CASSFETSGGYDNEQFF
TRBV7-2 | CASRISGGAGNTIYF
TRBV25-1 | CASSEGGETQYF